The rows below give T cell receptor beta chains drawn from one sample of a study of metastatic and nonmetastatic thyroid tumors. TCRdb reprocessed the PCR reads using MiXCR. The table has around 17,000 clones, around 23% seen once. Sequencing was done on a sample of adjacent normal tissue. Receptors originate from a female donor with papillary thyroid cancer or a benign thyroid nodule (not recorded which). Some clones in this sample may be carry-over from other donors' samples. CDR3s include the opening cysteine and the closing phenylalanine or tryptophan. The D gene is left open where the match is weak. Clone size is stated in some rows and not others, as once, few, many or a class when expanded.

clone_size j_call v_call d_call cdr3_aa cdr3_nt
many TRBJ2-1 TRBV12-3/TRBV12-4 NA CASSLVNFGNEQFF TGTGCCAGCAGTTTAGTTAATTTTGGCAATGAGCAGTTCTTC
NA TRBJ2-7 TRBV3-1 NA CASSPIGITSSVGEQYF TGTGCCAGCAGCCCCATAGGTATTACCAGCAGCGTGGGCGAGCAGTACTTC
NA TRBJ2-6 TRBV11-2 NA CASSFFSAGPGANVLTF TGTGCCAGCAGCTTTTTTTCTGCAGGCCCCGGGGCCAACGTCCTGACTTTC
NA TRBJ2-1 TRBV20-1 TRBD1 CSVLDRDEQFF TGCAGTGTTTTGGACAGGGACGAGCAGTTCTTC
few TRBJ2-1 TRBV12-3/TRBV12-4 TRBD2 CASSRGLAGHYNEQFF TGTGCCAGCAGTCGCGGACTAGCGGGACATTACAATGAGCAGTTCTTC
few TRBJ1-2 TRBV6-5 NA CASSNPGTGGRGGYTF TGTGCCAGCAGTAACCCCGGGACCGGGGGTCGGGGTGGCTACACCTTC
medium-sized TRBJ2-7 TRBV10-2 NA CASSLFIETLQYF TGCGCCAGCAGTCTCTTTATCGAGACACTCCAGTACTTC
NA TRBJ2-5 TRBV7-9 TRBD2 CASTRGGREETQYF TGTGCCAGCACCCGGGGGGGACGTGAGGAGACCCAGTACTTC
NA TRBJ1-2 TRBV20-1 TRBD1 CSAGQGGYGLRGGYTF TGCAGTGCCGGACAGGGGGGATACGGCTTACGGGGAGGCTACACCTTC
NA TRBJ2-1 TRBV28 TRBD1 CASSQTGNSNPEQFF TGTGCCAGCAGCCAGACAGGGAATTCCAATCCTGAGCAGTTCTTC
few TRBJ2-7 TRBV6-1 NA CASRAGGQVSYEQYF TGTGCCAGCAGGGCGGGGGGACAGGTCTCCTACGAGCAGTACTTC
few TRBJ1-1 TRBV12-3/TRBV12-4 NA CASSFSPGAEAFF TGTGCCAGCAGTTTCTCCCCGGGTGCTGAAGCTTTCTTT
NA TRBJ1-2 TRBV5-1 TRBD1 CASSLGLGTGNYGYTF TGCGCCAGCAGCTTGGGCCTTGGGACAGGGAACTATGGCTACACCTTC
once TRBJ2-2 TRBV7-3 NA CASSLTGSSTGELFF TGTGCCAGCAGCTTAACAGGTAGCAGCACCGGGGAGCTGTTTTTT
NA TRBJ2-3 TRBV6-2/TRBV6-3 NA CASSRAWSPTASTDTQYF TGTGCCAGCAGTCGCGCTTGGAGCCCCACGGCTAGCACAGATACGCAGTATTTT
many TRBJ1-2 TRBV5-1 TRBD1 CASSSGTGPNYGYTF TGCGCCAGCAGCTCCGGGACAGGCCCGAACTATGGCTACACCTTC
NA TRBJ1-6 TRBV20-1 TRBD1 CSAYDRGDSPLHF TGCAGTGCCTATGACAGGGGGGATTCACCCCTCCACTTT
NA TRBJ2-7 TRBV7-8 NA CASSLGAGIAYEQYF TGTGCCAGCAGCTTAGGGGCAGGAATAGCCTACGAGCAGTACTTC
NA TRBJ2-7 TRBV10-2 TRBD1 CASSESRGRGYEQYF TGCGCCAGCAGTGAGTCGAGGGGGCGAGGATACGAGCAGTACTTC
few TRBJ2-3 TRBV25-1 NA CASSQGGYRDTQYF TGTGCCAGCAGTCAGGGGGGGTACAGAGATACGCAGTATTTT
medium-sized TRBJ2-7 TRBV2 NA CAITRGQPEAYEQYF TGTGCCATCACTCGGGGGCAACCCGAGGCCTACGAGCAGTACTTC
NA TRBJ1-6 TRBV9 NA CASSVQAYSPLHF TGTGCCAGCAGCGTACAGGCGTATTCACCCCTCCACTTT
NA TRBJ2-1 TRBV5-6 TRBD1 CASSPRTGGLYNEQFF TGTGCCAGCAGCCCCAGGACAGGGGGCCTCTACAATGAGCAGTTCTTC
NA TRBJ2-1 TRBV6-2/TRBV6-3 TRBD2 CASSYGVLGGGASYNEQFF TGTGCCAGCAGTTACGGCGTTTTGGGCGGGGGGGCCTCCTACAATGAGCAGTTCTTC
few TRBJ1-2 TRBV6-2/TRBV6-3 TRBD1 CASSYWDSLRGYTF TGTGCCAGCAGTTACTGGGACAGCCTTCGGGGCTACACCTTC
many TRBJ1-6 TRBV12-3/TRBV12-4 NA CASSLRSSYNSPLHF TGTGCCAGCAGTTTACGAAGCTCCTATAATTCACCCCTCCACTTT
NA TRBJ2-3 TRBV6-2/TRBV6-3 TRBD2 CASSTGLGQTDTQYF TGTGCCAGCAGTACCGGACTAGGTCAAACAGATACGCAGTATTTT
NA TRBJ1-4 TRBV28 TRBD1 CASNAGQAEKLFF TGTGCCAGCAATGCCGGACAGGCTGAAAAACTGTTTTTT
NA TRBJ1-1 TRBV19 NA CASRRGAGIIAEAFF TGTGCCAGTAGAAGGGGCGCGGGGATTATTGCTGAAGCTTTCTTT
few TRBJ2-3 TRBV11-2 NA CASSPDYLSTDTQYF TGTGCCAGCAGCCCGGACTACCTTAGCACAGATACGCAGTATTTT
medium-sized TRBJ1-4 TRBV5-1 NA CASSGGGTTNEKLFF TGCGCCAGCAGCGGGGGGGGAACAACTAATGAAAAACTGTTTTTT
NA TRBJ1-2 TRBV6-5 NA CASSDSIGARYGYTF TGTGCCAGCAGTGACTCGATTGGCGCCCGCTATGGCTACACCTTC
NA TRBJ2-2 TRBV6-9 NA CASSKTNTGDLFF TGTGCCAGCAGTAAAACGAACACCGGGGATCTGTTTTTT
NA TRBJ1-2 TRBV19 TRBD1 CASRLQGATTGYTF TGTGCCAGTAGGCTACAGGGGGCGACTACTGGCTACACCTTC
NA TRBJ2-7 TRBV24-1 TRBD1 CATSGTGGYEQYF TGTGCCACCAGTGGGACAGGGGGCTACGAGCAGTACTTC
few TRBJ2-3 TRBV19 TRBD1 CASSRDRDTDTQYF TGTGCCAGTAGCAGGGACAGGGACACAGATACGCAGTATTTT
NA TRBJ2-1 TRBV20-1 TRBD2 CSARDARSGDYNEQFF TGCAGTGCTAGAGACGCCAGGAGCGGGGATTACAATGAGCAGTTCTTC
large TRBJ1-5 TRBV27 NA CASSLSVNQPQHF TGTGCCAGCAGTTTATCGGTCAATCAGCCCCAGCATTTT
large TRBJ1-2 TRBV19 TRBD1 CASSMALTGDWGYTF TGTGCCAGTAGTATGGCCTTAACAGGGGATTGGGGCTACACCTTC
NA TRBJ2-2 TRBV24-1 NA CATTSTGATGELFF TGTGCCACCACATCGACAGGAGCGACCGGGGAGCTGTTTTTT
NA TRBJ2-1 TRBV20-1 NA CSASGEGRNEQFF TGCAGTGCTAGCGGGGAAGGGAGGAATGAGCAGTTCTTC
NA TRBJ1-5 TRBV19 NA CASSIGGIRPQHF TGTGCCAGTAGTATTGGGGGGATTAGGCCCCAGCATTTT
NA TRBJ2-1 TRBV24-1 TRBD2 CATSDLTSGRDEQFF TGTGCCACCAGTGATTTAACTAGCGGGAGAGATGAGCAGTTCTTC
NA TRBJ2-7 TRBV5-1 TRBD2 CASRPGLAVYEQYF TGCGCCAGCAGACCTGGACTAGCGGTTTACGAGCAGTACTTC
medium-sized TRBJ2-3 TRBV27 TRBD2 CASSPIAGVTDTQYF TGTGCCAGCAGCCCTATAGCGGGAGTAACGGATACGCAGTATTTT